Sequencing of this T cell receptor beta chain was carried out in a study of blood T cell repertoires in COVID-19. Study as a whole: COVID-19 samples from acute and convalescent phases originated in the United States, Italy and Spain. From T cells, B-cell-depleted T cells, or PBMCs came the material, which was cDNA or gDNA.

Generated by immunoSEQ multiplex PCR, the TCRdb table keeps only in-frame clones and is missing some. The sample carries about 170,000 clones, about 80% recorded once. The age range of participants was 18 to 89 years, with residence in about 25 US areas. The sample was PBMCs or T cells enriched from blood (not recorded which). The origin of this receptor is a woman aged 70 to 79 in a cohort exposed to, infected with or recovered from COVID-19 (not recorded which).

The CDR3 DNA is TGTGCCAGTAAACTGTATAATTCACCCCTCCACTTT. This translates into CASKLYNSPLHF. The chain joins TRBV7-2 to TRBJ1-6; D call uncertain. Germline V gene sequence: CDR1 SGHTA, CDR2 FQGNSA. V gave up 9 bases and J gave up 4 bases, with 7 bases separating them. This CDR3 is 12 amino acids long.